These T cell receptor beta chains were read from a single sample in a study of vaccination effects on CD4 cells after COVID-19. Here immunoSEQ multiplex PCR was the method, and the copy in TCRdb shows in-frame clones only, minus some. The sample includes about 21,000 clones, 60% to 75% of them seen just once. These receptors lack a known antigen. The input for sequencing was CD4+ T cells from PBMCs cultured with HCoV-NL63 spike peptides, taken before COVID-19 vaccination. These receptors all come from a human donor who received a COVID-19 vaccine. The CDR3 runs from the conserved cysteine through the conserved F or W. Fields, in order: V gene, clone size, J gene, D gene, CDR3 protein, CDR3 DNA. A D gene is named only where the DNA matches it firmly. Size values are once, few and many counts, or a class for expanded clones, and some rows have none.

V: TRBV6-5
size: NA
J: TRBJ2-1
D: TRBD2
CDR3: CATGTSGGRHNEQFF
DNA: TGTGCCACCGGGACTAGCGGGGGGCGACACAATGAGCAGTTCTTC

V: TRBV2
size: few
J: TRBJ2-1
D: TRBD2
CDR3: CASSRLAGYNEQFF
DNA: TGTGCCAGCAGTAGGCTAGCGGGCTACAATGAGCAGTTCTTC

V: TRBV4-1
size: once
J: TRBJ2-3
D: NA
CDR3: CASSRVTSKGTDTQYF
DNA: TGCGCCAGCAGCCGAGTTACTAGCAAGGGTACAGATACGCAGTATTTT

V: TRBV19
size: NA
J: TRBJ1-5
D: TRBD1
CDR3: CASSLGQLGPQHF
DNA: TGTGCCAGTAGCCTGGGACAGTTGGGGCCCCAGCATTTT

V: TRBV19
size: few
J: TRBJ1-6
D: NA
CDR3: CASSMGRTNSPLHF
DNA: TGTGCCAGTAGTATGGGGCGGACGAATTCACCCCTCCACTTT

V: TRBV9
size: NA
J: TRBJ2-3
D: TRBD2
CDR3: CASSSGTSGTDTQYF
DNA: TGTGCCAGCAGCTCGGGGACTAGCGGGACAGATACGCAGTATTTT

V: TRBV6-2/TRBV6-3
size: NA
J: TRBJ1-5
D: NA
CDR3: CASSTGMGNQPQHF
DNA: TGTGCCAGCAGCACAGGGATGGGCAATCAGCCCCAGCATTTT

V: TRBV27
size: NA
J: TRBJ1-5
D: NA
CDR3: CASSSGPGGTQPQHF
DNA: TGTGCCAGCAGTTCGGGACCGGGAGGGACTCAGCCCCAGCATTTT

V: TRBV6-6
size: NA
J: TRBJ2-1
D: NA
CDR3: CASSMTRGEQFF
DNA: TGTGCCAGCAGCATGACCAGGGGTGAGCAGTTCTTC

V: TRBV5-1
size: NA
J: TRBJ1-1
D: NA
CDR3: CASSLTGPEAEAFF
DNA: TGCGCCAGCAGCTTGACAGGGCCGGAGGCTGAAGCTTTCTTT

V: TRBV19
size: NA
J: TRBJ2-3
D: TRBD2
CDR3: CASSPLTSGGTHTQYF
DNA: TGTGCCAGTAGTCCGCTGACTAGCGGGGGGACTCATACGCAGTATTTT

V: TRBV6-1
size: NA
J: TRBJ1-4
D: NA
CDR3: CASSDQWEKLFF
DNA: TGTGCCAGCAGTGACCAATGGGAAAAACTGTTTTTT

V: TRBV5-1
size: few
J: TRBJ2-7
D: TRBD2
CDR3: CASSVSSGLYEQYF
DNA: TGCGCCAGCAGCGTCTCTAGCGGCCTCTACGAGCAGTACTTC

V: TRBV29-1
size: NA
J: TRBJ2-1
D: TRBD1
CDR3: CSASLGTAYNEQFF
DNA: TGCAGCGCCTCCCTCGGGACAGCCTACAATGAGCAGTTCTTC

V: TRBV4-1
size: few
J: TRBJ1-1
D: NA
CDR3: CASRPTLSLWDTEAFF
DNA: TGCGCCAGCAGGCCTACTTTGTCCCTATGGGACACTGAAGCTTTCTTT

V: TRBV5-4
size: NA
J: TRBJ2-5
D: TRBD2
CDR3: CASSETSGEETQYF
DNA: TGTGCCAGCAGCGAGACTAGCGGGGAAGAGACCCAGTACTTC

V: TRBV4-1
size: NA
J: TRBJ1-4
D: NA
CDR3: CASSHQLERRANEKLFF
DNA: TGCGCCAGCAGCCACCAACTAGAACGCAGGGCGAATGAAAAACTGTTTTTT

V: TRBV5-1
size: few
J: TRBJ1-2
D: TRBD1
CDR3: CASSLVGQEGGYTF
DNA: TGCGCCAGCAGCTTGGTGGGACAGGAGGGTGGCTACACCTTC

V: TRBV5-1
size: NA
J: TRBJ2-7
D: TRBD2
CDR3: CASSLRTSGDYEQYF
DNA: TGCGCCAGCAGCTTGAGAACTAGCGGGGACTACGAGCAGTACTTC

V: TRBV5-1
size: NA
J: TRBJ2-7
D: NA
CDR3: CASSSGPGYEQYF
DNA: TGCGCCAGCAGTAGTGGGCCCGGCTACGAGCAGTACTTC

V: TRBV6-5
size: NA
J: TRBJ1-6
D: NA
CDR3: CASSYQGSGSPLHF
DNA: TGTGCCAGCAGTTACCAGGGGAGTGGTTCACCCCTCCACTTT

V: TRBV6-4
size: once
J: TRBJ2-2
D: TRBD1
CDR3: CASSDGTGNTGELFF
DNA: TGTGCCAGCAGTGACGGGACAGGGAACACCGGGGAGCTGTTTTTT

V: TRBV10-3
size: NA
J: TRBJ1-6
D: NA
CDR3: CATRDSNSPLHF
DNA: TGTGCCACCCGGGACTCAAATTCACCCCTCCACTTT

V: TRBV19
size: NA
J: TRBJ2-1
D: TRBD2
CDR3: CASSRRGFNEQFF
DNA: TGTGCCAGTAGTAGGCGGGGGTTCAATGAGCAGTTCTTC

V: TRBV7-2
size: NA
J: TRBJ2-7
D: NA
CDR3: CASSLQITYEQYF
DNA: TGTGCCAGCAGCTTACAAATCACCTACGAGCAGTACTTC

V: TRBV5-1
size: NA
J: TRBJ1-1
D: TRBD1
CDR3: CASRSTGGNTEAFF
DNA: TGCGCCAGCAGGTCGACAGGGGGCAACACTGAAGCTTTCTTT

V: TRBV7-6
size: NA
J: TRBJ2-2
D: TRBD2
CDR3: CASSLEAGTRSGELFF
DNA: TGTGCCAGCAGCCTAGAAGCGGGGACTAGGTCCGGGGAGCTGTTTTTT

V: TRBV4-2
size: once
J: TRBJ1-2
D: TRBD1
CDR3: CASSQDTGGLGYTF
DNA: TGTGCCAGCAGCCAAGATACAGGGGGCCTTGGCTACACCTTC

V: TRBV7-9
size: NA
J: TRBJ1-5
D: TRBD1
CDR3: CASSGPGGAAQPQHF
DNA: TGTGCCAGCAGCGGCCCAGGGGGCGCAGCACAGCCCCAGCATTTT

V: TRBV28
size: NA
J: TRBJ2-7
D: TRBD1
CDR3: CASSRTGGLSSYEQYF
DNA: TGTGCCAGCAGTCGAACAGGGGGCCTGAGCTCCTACGAGCAGTACTTC

V: TRBV5-1
size: NA
J: TRBJ1-2
D: NA
CDR3: CASSPGVYGYTF
DNA: TGCGCCAGCAGCCCTGGGGTCTATGGCTACACCTTC

V: TRBV15
size: NA
J: TRBJ1-5
D: NA
CDR3: CATSREQNYQPQHF
DNA: TGTGCCACCAGCAGAGAACAGAATTATCAGCCCCAGCATTTT

V: TRBV6-5
size: NA
J: TRBJ1-2
D: NA
CDR3: CASSYSGRPGYTF
DNA: TGTGCCAGCAGTTACTCAGGAAGGCCCGGCTACACCTTC

V: TRBV27
size: few
J: TRBJ1-2
D: TRBD1
CDR3: CASRTPRQGGYGYTF
DNA: TGTGCCAGCAGGACTCCACGACAGGGAGGCTATGGCTACACCTTC

V: TRBV3-1/TRBV3-2
size: NA
J: TRBJ2-3
D: NA
CDR3: CASSQVVTDTQYF
DNA: TGTGCCAGCAGCCAAGTGGTAACAGATACGCAGTATTTT